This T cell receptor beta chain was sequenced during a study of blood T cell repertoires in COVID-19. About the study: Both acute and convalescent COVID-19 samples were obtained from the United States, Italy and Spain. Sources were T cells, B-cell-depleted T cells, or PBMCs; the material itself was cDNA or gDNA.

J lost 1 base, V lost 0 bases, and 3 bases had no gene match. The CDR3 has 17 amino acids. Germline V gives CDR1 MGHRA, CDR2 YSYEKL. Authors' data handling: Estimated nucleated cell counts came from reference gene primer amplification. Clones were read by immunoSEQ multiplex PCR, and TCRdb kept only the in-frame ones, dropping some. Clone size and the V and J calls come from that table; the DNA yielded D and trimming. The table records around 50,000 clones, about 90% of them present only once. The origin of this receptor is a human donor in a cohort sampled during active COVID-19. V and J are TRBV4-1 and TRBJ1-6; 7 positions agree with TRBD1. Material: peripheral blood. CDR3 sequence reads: CASSQEEGASYNSPLHF. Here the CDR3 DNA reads TGCGCCAGCAGCCAAGAAGAGGGGGCGTCCTATAATTCACCCCTCCACTTT.